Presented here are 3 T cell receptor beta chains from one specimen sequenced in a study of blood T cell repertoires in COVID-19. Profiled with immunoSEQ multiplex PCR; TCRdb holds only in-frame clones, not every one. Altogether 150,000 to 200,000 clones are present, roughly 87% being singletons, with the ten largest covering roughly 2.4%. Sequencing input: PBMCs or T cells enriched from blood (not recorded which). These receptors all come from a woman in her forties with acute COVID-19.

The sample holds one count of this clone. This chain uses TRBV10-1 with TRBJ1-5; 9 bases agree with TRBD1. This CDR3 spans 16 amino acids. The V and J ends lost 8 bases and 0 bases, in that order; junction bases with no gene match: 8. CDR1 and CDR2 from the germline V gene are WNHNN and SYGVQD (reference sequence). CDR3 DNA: TGCGCCAGCGGGGGACAGGGTTTCGATAGCAATCAGCCCCAGCATTTT. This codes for CASGGQGFDSNQPQHF.

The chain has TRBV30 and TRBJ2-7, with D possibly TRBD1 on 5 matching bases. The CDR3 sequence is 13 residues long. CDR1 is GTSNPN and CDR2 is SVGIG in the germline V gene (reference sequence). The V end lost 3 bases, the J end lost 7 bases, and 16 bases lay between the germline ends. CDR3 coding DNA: TGTGCCTGGAGCGAAATAGGGGTTCAAGAGCAGTACTTC. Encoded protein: CAWSEIGVQEQYF.

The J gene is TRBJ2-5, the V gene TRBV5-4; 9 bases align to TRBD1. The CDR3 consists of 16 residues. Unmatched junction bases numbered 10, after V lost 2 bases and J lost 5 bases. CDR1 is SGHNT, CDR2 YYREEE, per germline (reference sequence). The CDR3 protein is CASSFPQQGAKETQYF. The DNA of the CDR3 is TGTGCCAGCAGCTTCCCGCAACAGGGGGCTAAGGAGACCCAGTACTTC.